Shown below are 20 T cell receptor beta chains from a single sample sequenced in a study of T cells in Graves' hyperthyroidism and ophthalmopathy. Using RNA transcripts as the source, TCR beta CDR3 regions were amplified. The TCR CDR3 was amplified in a first-round RT-PCR using the HTBI primer set. TCRdb passed the multiplex PCR reads through MiXCR, listing each CDR3 protein once. The repertoire consists of about 420,000 distinct CDR3 sequences, with less than 20% occurring once and the leading ten covering around 7.7%. Sequenced input: blood. These receptors originate from a woman between 18 and 30 years old with Graves' hyperthyroidism.

The J gene is TRBJ2-5, the V gene TRBV7-9, with D perhaps TRBD1 or TRBD2 (6 bases each). Germline lookup yields CDR1 SEHNR and CDR2 FQNEAQ (reference sequence). The ends were cut back, 4 bases at V and 13 bases at J, with 16 bases in the middle. CDR3 length equals 12 residues. DNA of the CDR3: TGTGCCAGCAGCTCAAGGGGGACTCCCGCGTACTTC. Its translation is CASSSRGTPAYF.

This clonotype has ten or more counts. The V gene is TRBV9, the J gene TRBJ1-2; the D is unclear. The germline V and J ends were trimmed by 4 bases and 1 base, with 14 bases remaining between them. The CDR3 is 15 amino acids. Per germline, CDR1 SGDLS and CDR2 YYNGEE. The CDR3 here is CASSPSWEDNYGYTF. The CDR3 nucleotides are TGTGCCAGCAGCCCCTCCTGGGAGGATAACTATGGCTACACCTTC.

The V and J genes are TRBV15 and TRBJ2-5; tentatively, D is TRBD1 (5 bases). The germline CDR1 and CDR2 sequences are LNHNV and YYDKDF (reference sequence). With 5 bases removed from V and 7 bases from J, the gap between germline ends came to 14 bases. This CDR3 region has 13 residues. CDR3 nucleotide sequence: TGTGCCACCAGCCAGAACCAGGGTGGGACCCAGTACTTC. Its protein product is CATSQNQGGTQYF.

The chain has TRBV6-1 and TRBJ2-1; 9 bases align to TRBD2. V lost 5 bases, J lost 6 bases, and 8 bases stayed unmatched. The germline V gene encodes CDR1 MNHNS and CDR2 SASEGT. There are 15 residues in the CDR3. As DNA, the CDR3 is TGTGCCAGCAGTTCTAGCGGGATTAAACGCAATGAGCAGTTCTTC. Translating gives CASSSSGIKRNEQFF.

Only a few counts were recorded for this clonotype. This rearrangement joins TRBV20-1 to TRBJ2-4, with 9 bases aligning to TRBD2. With V trimmed by 0 bases and J by 1 base, 4 bases remained unmatched. Germline CDR1 is DFQATT and CDR2 is SNEGSKA (reference sequence). The CDR3 contains 16 residues. This CDR3 is CSARDLTSGAKNIQYF. As DNA, the CDR3 is TGCAGTGCTAGAGATCTGACTAGCGGCGCCAAAAACATTCAGTACTTC.

At least ten counts were recorded for this clonotype. The chain links TRBV12-3 or TRBV12-4 to TRBJ1-6; perhaps TRBD1 as D (5 bases). This CDR3 is 18 amino acids long. V was pared by 6 bases and J by 8 bases, with 26 bases between. The CDR3 sequence is CASRKGTPGSYADSPLHF. CDR3 bases: TGTGCCAGCAGAAAGGGGACTCCCGGAAGTTACGCGGATTCACCCCTCCACTTT.

This clonotype was found a few times. The genes are TRBV7-6 and TRBJ1-2; no clear D. V gave up 1 base and J gave up 4 bases, with 10 bases separating them. Looked up from germline, CDR1 is SGHVS and CDR2 is FNYEAQ. This CDR3 is built from 14 residues. The CDR3 coding sequence is TGTGCCAGCAGCTTAGAGGGCAGGACCTATGGCTACACCTTC. As protein: CASSLEGRTYGYTF.

The chain combines TRBV9 with TRBJ1-2; no clear D gene. The CDR3 spans 13 residues. The germline V gene has CDR1 SGDLS and CDR2 YYNGEE. V was cut by 0 bases and J by 3 bases, with 6 bases left in between. Written as DNA, the CDR3 is TGTGCCAGCAGCGTAGGTAGGGACTATGGCTACACCTTC. This gives the protein CASSVGRDYGYTF.

This clonotype was observed at least ten times. J is TRBJ2-1 and V is TRBV10-3; 8 bases match TRBD2. The CDR3 runs to 14 residues. The V segment lost 6 bases and the J segment 8 bases; nucleotides outside the gene matches: 9. Per the germline V gene, CDR1 is ENHRY and CDR2 is SYGVKD. In DNA form, the CDR3 reads TGTGCCATCAGACCGGGACTAGTCCCTTATGAGCAGTTCTTC. The encoded protein is CAIRPGLVPYEQFF.

The chain combines TRBV7-2 with TRBJ2-1; TRBD2 matches 9 bases. Germline CDR1 SGHTA, CDR2 FQGNSA. CDR3 size: 16 residues. J was trimmed by 8 bases and V by 2 bases; bases with no gene match: 10. CDR3 nucleotide sequence: TGTGCCAGCAGCTTAAGCGGCGGGGGGGGGGGGGATGAGCAGTTCTTC. This translates into CASSLSGGGGGDEQFF.

This clonotype was observed a few times. The V call is TRBV19, the J call TRBJ1-4; tentatively, D is TRBD1 (5 bases). This CDR3 comprises 14 residues. Trimming took off 6 bases at V and 3 bases at J, with 11 bases between the two ends. Germline-derived CDR1 and CDR2 are LNHDA and SQIVND (reference sequence). The CDR3 sequence: CASRRGSANEKLFF. As DNA, the CDR3 is TGTGCCAGTAGGAGGGGCTCGGCTAATGAAAAACTGTTTTTT.

This clonotype has just a few counts. The chain uses TRBV6-1 and TRBJ1-3; maybe TRBD1 (6 bases). V was clipped by 7 bases and J by 4 bases, with 17 bases between them. CDR3 length equals 15 residues. The V gene's germline CDR1 is MNHNS and CDR2 SASEGT. CDR3 region: CASTKTGTRGNTIYF. As DNA, the CDR3 is TGTGCCAGCACCAAAACCGGGACACGCGGAAACACCATATATTTT.

This clonotype was seen many times. J is TRBJ1-1 and V is TRBV20-1, with 7 bases lining up with TRBD1. The germline CDR1 and CDR2 sequences are DFQATT and SNEGSKA (reference sequence). This CDR3 comprises 14 residues. With 6 bases clipped from V and 0 bases from J, the junction kept 7 bases outside the gene matches. CDR3 sequence: CSAATGTMNTEAFF. Written as DNA, the CDR3 is TGCAGTGCCGCGACAGGGACCATGAACACTGAAGCTTTCTTT.

This clonotype was seen at least ten times. CDR3 DNA sequence: TGCAGCGTTGAAGGGACTAGCGGGGGGGCTGCCTACAATGAGCAGTTCTTC. Translation: CSVEGTSGGAAYNEQFF. The chain is built from TRBV29-1 and TRBJ2-1; the match to TRBD2 covers 15 bases. J lost 2 bases, V lost 1 base, and 3 bases had no gene match. The CDR3 spans 17 residues. The germline V gene has CDR1 SQVTM and CDR2 ANQGSEA.

This clonotype was observed at least ten times. The chain couples TRBV20-1 to TRBJ2-5, with TRBD2 matching 8 bases. CDR1 is DFQATT, CDR2 SNEGSKA, per germline (reference sequence). Trimming at V came to 4 bases and at J to 3 bases, leaving 13 bases not matched to a gene. This CDR3 has 16 residues. In nucleotides, the CDR3 is TGCAGTGCTACCTTTAACGGGGGGGCGGGTAAAGAGACCCAGTACTTC. Residues: CSATFNGGAGKETQYF.

This clonotype showed up many times. This chain uses TRBV6-6 with TRBJ1-4; a weak D match, TRBD1 (5 bases). The CDR3 spans 16 residues. Germline V gene sequence: CDR1 MNHNY, CDR2 SVGAGI (reference sequence). V shed 0 bases and J shed 8 bases, with 16 bases lying between them. CDR3 in DNA: TGTGCCAGCAGTTACTCCCTCGGGGCCAACCCAGAAAAACTGTTTTTT. It codes for CASSYSLGANPEKLFF.

This clonotype was detected ten times or more. The J gene is TRBJ2-7, the V gene TRBV5-1; 8 nucleotides align to TRBD1. The CDR3 has 15 residues. Germline V CDR1 and CDR2: SGHRS, YFSETQ. Trimming cost V 0 bases and J 6 bases; bases outside gene matches: 8. The CDR3 DNA is TGCGCCAGCAGCTTGGGGACAGGGAGGAAGGTCGAGCAGTACTTC. The encoded protein is CASSLGTGRKVEQYF.

This clonotype has at least ten counts. V is TRBV12-3 or TRBV12-4 and J is TRBJ1-1, with D hard to call. Trimming pared 6 bases from V and 8 bases from J, leaving 10 bases between. The CDR3 is 11 residues long. The CDR3 sequence: CASSLSGEAFF. The CDR3 DNA is TGTGCCAGCAGCCTATCGGGAGAAGCTTTCTTT.

This clonotype appeared once. The V and J genes are TRBV19 and TRBJ2-6; perhaps TRBD2 as D (7 bases). Trimming stripped 2 bases from V and 8 bases from J, with 13 bases between. Germline V gene data show CDR1 as LNHDA and CDR2 as SQIVND (reference sequence). The CDR3 has 15 amino acids. CDR3: CASSIPGGGPNVLTF. The CDR3 DNA reads as TGTGCCAGTAGTATACCTGGGGGGGGGCCCAACGTCCTGACTTTC. The whole variable domain, filled in from reference TRBV19 and TRBJ2-6, reads DGGITQSPKYLFRKEGQNVTLSCEQNLNHDAMYWYRQDPGQGLRLIYYSQIVNDFQKGDIAEGYSVSREKKESFPLTVTSAQKNPTAFYLCASSIPGGGPNVLTFGAGSRLTVL.

The rearrangement joins TRBV4-2 to TRBJ2-5; 10 bases line up with TRBD2. The CDR3 totals 17 residues. Looked up from germline, CDR1 is LGHNA and CDR2 is YNFKEQ. Unmatched junction bases numbered 10, after V lost 1 base and J lost 5 bases. The CDR3, as DNA: TGTGCCAGCAGCCAAGGCGGGACTAGCGAGGGCCGGGAGACCCAGTACTTC. Amino acids: CASSQGGTSEGRETQYF.